This TCR beta chain was recovered during a study of blood T cells in healthy people across ages. General observations from the study: Investigators viewed diversity estimates from one million T cells as underestimates, the study reported. A greater number of naive CD4+ cells and higher diversity distinguished long-lived donors from aged donors.

This clonotype turned up a few times. Its antigen is not identified. Next came a second PCR, run for about 6 to 12 cycles, which used a sample-barcoded 5' primer along with a J-beta primer mix. TCRdb re-called the 5' RACE reads through MiXCR, storing one row per CDR3 protein. The repertoire has around 1,000,000 distinct CDR3 sequences, under 30% of them found once; the top ten carry around 0.75%. The CDR3 runs 11 residues. Trimming cost V 5 bases and J 8 bases; bases outside gene matches: 2. The sample also formed part of further work on T cells of mothers and their children. From that report: The extracted RNA was employed in its entirety for cDNA synthesis, at about 1.4 ug per 15 ul. Clones that were microchimeric and persistent were not detected among T cells.

Material: blood. This sequence joins TRBV12-3 or TRBV12-4 and TRBJ1-1, with TRBD1 matching over 7 bases. The receptor was derived from a girl aged 2 to 9 in good health. This CDR3 reads CASSTTGEAFF. In DNA form, the CDR3 reads TGTGCCAGCAGTACGACAGGGGAAGCTTTCTTT.